This TCR beta chain was identified in a study of monozygotic twins with inflammatory bowel disease. Findings and limits, study-wide: Healthy co-twins showed greater TCRbeta diversity (inverse Simpson) than IBD patients.

The CDR3 runs 11 residues. Germline CDR1 SGHRS, CDR2 YFSETQ. Generation of cDNA took place in eight separate reactions per sample. Template-switch reactions added UMIs with a 6-nucleotide sample barcode. TCRdb reanalyzed the 5' RACE reads, giving one entry per CDR3 protein sequence and no DNA. This sample's table reports some 200,000 distinct CDR3 sequences. On this clonotype: Its antigen is not known.

The sample taken for sequencing was blood. The sequence derives from a human donor with ulcerative colitis or Crohn's disease, or a healthy co-twin of an affected twin (not recorded which). V and J are TRBV5-1 and TRBJ2-2; TCRdb picks TRBD1, but there is no DNA to check that call. The CDR3 region is CASSLGQKLFF. Full variable domain (rest looked up from reference TRBV5-1 and TRBJ2-2): KAGVTQTPRYLIKTRGQQVTLSCSPISGHRSVSWYQQTPGQGLQFLFEYFSETQRNKGNFPGRFSGRQFSNSRSEMNVSTLELGDSALYLCASSLGQKLFFGEGSRLTVL.